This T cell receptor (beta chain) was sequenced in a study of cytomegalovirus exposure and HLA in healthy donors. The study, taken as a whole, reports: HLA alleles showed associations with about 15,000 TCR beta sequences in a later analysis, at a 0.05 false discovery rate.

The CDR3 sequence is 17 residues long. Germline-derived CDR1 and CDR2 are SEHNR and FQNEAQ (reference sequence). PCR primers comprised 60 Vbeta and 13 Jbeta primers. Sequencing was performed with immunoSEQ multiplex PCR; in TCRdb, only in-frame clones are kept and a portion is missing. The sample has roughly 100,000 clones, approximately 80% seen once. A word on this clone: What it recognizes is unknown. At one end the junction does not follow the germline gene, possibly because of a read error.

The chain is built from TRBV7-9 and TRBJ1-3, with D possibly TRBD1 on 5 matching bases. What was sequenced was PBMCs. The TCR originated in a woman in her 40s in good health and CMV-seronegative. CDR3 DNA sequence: TGTTCCAGCAGCTGGTCAGGGCAGCGCAACTCTGGAAACACCATATATTTT. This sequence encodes CSSSWSGQRNSGNTIYF.